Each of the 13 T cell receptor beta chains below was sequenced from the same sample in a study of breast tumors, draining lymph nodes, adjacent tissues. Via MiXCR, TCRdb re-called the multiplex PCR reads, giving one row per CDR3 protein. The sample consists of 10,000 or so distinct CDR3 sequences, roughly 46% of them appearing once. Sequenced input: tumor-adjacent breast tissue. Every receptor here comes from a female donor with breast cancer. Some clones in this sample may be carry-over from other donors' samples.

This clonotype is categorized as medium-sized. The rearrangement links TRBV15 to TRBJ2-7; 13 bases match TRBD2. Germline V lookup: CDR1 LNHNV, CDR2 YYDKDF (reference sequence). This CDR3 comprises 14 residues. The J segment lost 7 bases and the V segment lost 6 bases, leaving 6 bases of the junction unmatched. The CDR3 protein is CATSTLAGGQEQYF. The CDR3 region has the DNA TGTGCCACCAGTACACTAGCGGGAGGGCAAGAGCAGTACTTC.

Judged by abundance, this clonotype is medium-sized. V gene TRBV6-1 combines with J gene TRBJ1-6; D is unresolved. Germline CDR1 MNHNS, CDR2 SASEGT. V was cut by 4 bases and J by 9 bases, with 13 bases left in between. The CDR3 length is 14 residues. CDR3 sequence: CASSARVRVSPLHF. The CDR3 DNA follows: TGTGCCAGCAGTGCCCGGGTTCGGGTTTCACCCCTCCACTTT.

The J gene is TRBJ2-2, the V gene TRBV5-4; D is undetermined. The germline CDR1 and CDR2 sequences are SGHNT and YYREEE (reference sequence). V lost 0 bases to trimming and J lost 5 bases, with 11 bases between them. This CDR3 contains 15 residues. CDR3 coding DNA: TGTGCCAGCAGCTTGGCCCCTGTGGTGACCGGGGAGCTGTTTTTT. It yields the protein CASSLAPVVTGELFF.

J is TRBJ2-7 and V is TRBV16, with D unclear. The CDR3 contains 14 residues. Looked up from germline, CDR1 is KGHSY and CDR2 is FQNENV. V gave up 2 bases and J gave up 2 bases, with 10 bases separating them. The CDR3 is CASSQQPPPYEQYF. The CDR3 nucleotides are TGTGCCAGCAGCCAACAACCCCCTCCCTACGAGCAGTACTTC.

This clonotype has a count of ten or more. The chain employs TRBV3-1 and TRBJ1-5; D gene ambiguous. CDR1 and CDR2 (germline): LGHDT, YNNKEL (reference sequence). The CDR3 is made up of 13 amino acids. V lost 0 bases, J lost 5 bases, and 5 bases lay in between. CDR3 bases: TGTGCCAGCAGCCAAGATCGCGATCAGCCCCAGCATTTT. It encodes CASSQDRDQPQHF.

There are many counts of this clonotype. The CDR3 loop is CATSGGGGLETQYF. The CDR3 DNA follows: TGTGCCACCAGCGGGGGTGGGGGGCTAGAGACCCAGTACTTC. The chain carries TRBV15 and TRBJ2-5; possibly TRBD1 or TRBD2 for D (6 bases each). Trimming stripped 5 bases from V and 4 bases from J, with 14 bases between. The V gene's germline CDR1 is LNHNV and CDR2 YYDKDF (reference sequence). This CDR3 has 14 residues.

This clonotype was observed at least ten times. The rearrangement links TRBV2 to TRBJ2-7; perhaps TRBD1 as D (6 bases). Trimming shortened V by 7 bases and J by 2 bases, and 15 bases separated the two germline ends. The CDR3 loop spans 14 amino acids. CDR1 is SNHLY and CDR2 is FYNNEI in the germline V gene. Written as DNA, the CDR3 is TGTGCCAGCAAATCTGCAACAGGGACCTACGAGCAGTACTTC. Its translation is CASKSATGTYEQYF.

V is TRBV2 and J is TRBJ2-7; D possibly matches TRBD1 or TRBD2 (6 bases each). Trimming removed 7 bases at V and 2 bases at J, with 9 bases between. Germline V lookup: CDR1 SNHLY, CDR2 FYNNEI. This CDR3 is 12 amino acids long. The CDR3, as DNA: TGTGCCAGCAAACGGGGGCCCTACGAGCAGTACTTC. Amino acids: CASKRGPYEQYF. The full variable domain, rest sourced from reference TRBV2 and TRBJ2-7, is EPEVTQTPSHQVTQMGQEVILRCVPISNHLYFYWYRQILGQKVEFLVSFYNNEISEKSEIFDDQFSVERPDGSNFTLKIRSTKLEDSAMYFCASKRGPYEQYFGPGTRLTVT.

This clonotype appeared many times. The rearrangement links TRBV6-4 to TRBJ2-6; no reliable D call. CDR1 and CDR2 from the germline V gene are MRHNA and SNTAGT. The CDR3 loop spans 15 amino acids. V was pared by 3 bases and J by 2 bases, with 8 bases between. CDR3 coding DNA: TGTGCCAGCAGTGATCCAAAGACTGGGGCCAACGTCCTGACTTTC. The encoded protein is CASSDPKTGANVLTF.

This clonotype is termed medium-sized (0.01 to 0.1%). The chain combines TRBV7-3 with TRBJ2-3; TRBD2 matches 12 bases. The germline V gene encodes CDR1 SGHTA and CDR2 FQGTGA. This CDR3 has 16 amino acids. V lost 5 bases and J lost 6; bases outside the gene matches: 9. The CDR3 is CASSQLAGGARDTQYF. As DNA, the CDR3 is TGTGCCAGCAGCCAACTAGCGGGAGGCGCTCGGGATACGCAGTATTTT.

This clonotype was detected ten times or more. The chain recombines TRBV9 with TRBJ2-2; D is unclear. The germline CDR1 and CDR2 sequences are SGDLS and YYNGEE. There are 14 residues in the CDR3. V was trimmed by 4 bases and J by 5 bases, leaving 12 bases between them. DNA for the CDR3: TGTGCCAGCAGCACCAGTGGGTCTACCGGGGAGCTGTTTTTT. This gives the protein CASSTSGSTGELFF.

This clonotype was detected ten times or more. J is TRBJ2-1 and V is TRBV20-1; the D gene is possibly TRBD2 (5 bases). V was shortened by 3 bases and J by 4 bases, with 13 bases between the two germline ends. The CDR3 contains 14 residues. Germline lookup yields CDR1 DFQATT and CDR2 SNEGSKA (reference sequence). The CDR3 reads CSASSGFGYNEQFF. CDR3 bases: TGCAGTGCTAGTTCGGGGTTTGGATACAATGAGCAGTTCTTC.

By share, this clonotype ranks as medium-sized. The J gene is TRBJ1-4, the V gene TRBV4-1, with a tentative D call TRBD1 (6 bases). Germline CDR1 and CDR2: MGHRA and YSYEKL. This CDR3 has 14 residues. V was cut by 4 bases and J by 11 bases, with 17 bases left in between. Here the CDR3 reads CASSPRGGTDKLFF. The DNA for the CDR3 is TGCGCCAGCAGCCCCAGGGGCGGCACGGATAAACTGTTTTTT.